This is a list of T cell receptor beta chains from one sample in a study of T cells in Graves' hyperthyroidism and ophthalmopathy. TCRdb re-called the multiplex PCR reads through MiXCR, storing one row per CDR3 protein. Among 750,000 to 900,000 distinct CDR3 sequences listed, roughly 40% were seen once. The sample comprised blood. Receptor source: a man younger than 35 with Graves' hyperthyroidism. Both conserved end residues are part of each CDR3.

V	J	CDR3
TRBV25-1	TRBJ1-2	CASLDSYGYTF
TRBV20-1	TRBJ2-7	CSARKYAGNEQYF
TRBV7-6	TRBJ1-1	CATIMNTEAFF
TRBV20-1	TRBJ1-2	CSAHGDGYTF
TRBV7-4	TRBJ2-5	CASSLEGQGVETQYF
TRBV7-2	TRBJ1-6	CASSLLGDRGSPLHF
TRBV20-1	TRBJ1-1	CSARVDLSNTEAFF
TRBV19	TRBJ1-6	CASSMNAGSYNSPLHF
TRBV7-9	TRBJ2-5	CASSLDRWQYQETQYF
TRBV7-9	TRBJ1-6	CASSQVDPLHF
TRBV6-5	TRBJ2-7	CASSFRTEQYF
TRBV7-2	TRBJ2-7	CASSLAPTYEQYF
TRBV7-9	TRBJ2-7	CASSPPGLAGGPGEQWHF
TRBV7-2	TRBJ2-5	CASSLGLAEEETQYF
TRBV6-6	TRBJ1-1	CASTPGQSAFF
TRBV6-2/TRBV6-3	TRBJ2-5	CASSPGLAGVGSSETQYF
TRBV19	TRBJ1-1	CAGTNTRGECTEAFF
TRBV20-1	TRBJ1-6	CSLATGGNSPLHF
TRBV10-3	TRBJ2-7	CAISAWSGGYEQYF
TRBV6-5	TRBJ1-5	CASTALERQPQHF
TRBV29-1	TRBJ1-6	CSLIGRNSPLHF
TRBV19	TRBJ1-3	CATLPRHSGNTIYF
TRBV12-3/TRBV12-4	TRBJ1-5	CASTYAGQGRQPQHF
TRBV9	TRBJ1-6	CASSNSGQPYNSPLHF
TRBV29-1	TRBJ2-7	CSVEAGHGIYEQYF
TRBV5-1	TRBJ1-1	CASSRTVVDTEAFF
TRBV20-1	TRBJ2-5	CSASALWEAGEQETQYF
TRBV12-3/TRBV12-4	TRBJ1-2	CASSLVQGGYGYTF
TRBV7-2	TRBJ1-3	CASSPSSGGGNTIYF
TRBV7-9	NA	CASSLADRGPLEQYF
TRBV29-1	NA	CSVETLDLYNEQFF
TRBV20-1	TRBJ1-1	CSARDLGGFTEAFF
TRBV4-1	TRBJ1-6	CASSQVGPHENSPLHF
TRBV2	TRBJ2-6	CASSSLLVTF
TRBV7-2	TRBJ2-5	CASSFRTSGGPEETQYF
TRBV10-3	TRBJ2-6	CAISDTRASGANVLTF
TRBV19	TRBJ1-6	CASSNQGQDNSPLHF
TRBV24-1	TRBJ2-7	CATSDPGTYEQYF
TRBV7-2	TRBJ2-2	CASSGGTGATGELFF
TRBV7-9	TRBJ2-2	CASSPLDRWGTGELFF
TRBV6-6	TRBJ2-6	CASSYGRDPGANVLTF
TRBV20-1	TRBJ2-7	CSARVTGTYEQYF
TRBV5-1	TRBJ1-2	CASKAGGGNYGYTF
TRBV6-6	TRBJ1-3	CASGLPSGNTIYF
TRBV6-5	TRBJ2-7	CASSSTGFHEQYF
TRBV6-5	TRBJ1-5	CASSRTGEDNQPQHF
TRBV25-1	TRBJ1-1	CASLGGRQKAFF
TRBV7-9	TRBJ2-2	CASSTGAPNAGELFF
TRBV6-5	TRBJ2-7	CASSHDGVEQYF
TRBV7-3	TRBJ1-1	CASSQRGYSEAFF
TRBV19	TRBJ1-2	CASYFGTGTKNYTF
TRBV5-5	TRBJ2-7	CASSQARGRYEQYF